Described below is a single T cell receptor beta chain sequence and its context. Since a much larger clone is just one base distant, this may be a read error. The sample originates from a study of T cells of healthy individuals. TCRdb processed the 5' RACE reads anew with MiXCR; each CDR3 protein has one entry. This table holds approximately 89,000 distinct CDR3 sequences, approximately 5.4% found once. This TCR came from a female donor in good health.

The CDR3 loop is CASSPGTGAYEKLSF. CDR3 bases: TGTGCCAGCAGCCCCGGGACAGGGGCCTATGAAAAACTGTCTTTT. The V call is TRBV6-5, the J call TRBJ1-4; 10 bases are shared with TRBD1. The CDR3 loop spans 15 amino acids. Germline CDR1 MNHEY, CDR2 SVGAGI.